This TCR beta chain is drawn from a study of beta chain features in type 1 diabetes. Study results and limitations: Shorter TCRB CDR3s, moderately but significantly so, marked every one of the four CD4+ subsets in Type 1 diabetes patients. Researchers reported that naive, central memory and Treg TCRB repertoires appeared more similar in patients than in healthy donors.

As regards this clone: The antigen remains undetermined. This sample includes further DNA sequences coding for the same CDR3.

Germline assignment: CDR1 SGHNT and CDR2 YYREEE (reference sequence). This CDR3 region has 13 residues. With 0 bases removed from V and 4 bases from J, the gap between germline ends came to 5 bases. About 116 mL of blood, on average, came from one heparinised draw per donor. Every isolated RNA sample was fully reverse transcribed, so sequencing captured expressed TCRB transcripts. The data were produced by immunoSEQ multiplex PCR, yet TCRdb's version contains in-frame clones alone and is incomplete. The sample comprises roughly 350,000 clones, 9.6% of which are singletons, and 0.55% to 0.75% rests with the top ten.

Sequences were obtained from central memory CD4+ T cells from blood. V is TRBV5-4 and J is TRBJ1-5; no definite D call. This TCR came from a man younger than 45 with type 1 diabetes. CDR3 DNA: TGTGCCAGCAGCTTGGACAGTAATCAGCCCCAGCATTTT. Translated: CASSLDSNQPQHF.